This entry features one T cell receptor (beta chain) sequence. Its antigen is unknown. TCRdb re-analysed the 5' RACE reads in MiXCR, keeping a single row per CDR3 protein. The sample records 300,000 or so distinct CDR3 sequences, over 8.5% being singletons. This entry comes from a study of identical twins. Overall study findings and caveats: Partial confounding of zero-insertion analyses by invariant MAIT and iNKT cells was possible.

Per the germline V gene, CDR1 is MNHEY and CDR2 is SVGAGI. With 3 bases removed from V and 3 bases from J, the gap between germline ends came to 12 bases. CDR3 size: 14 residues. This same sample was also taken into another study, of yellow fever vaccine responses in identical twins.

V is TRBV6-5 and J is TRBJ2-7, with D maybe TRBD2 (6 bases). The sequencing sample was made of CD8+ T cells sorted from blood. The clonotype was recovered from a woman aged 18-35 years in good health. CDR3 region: CASSYEGLYYEQYF. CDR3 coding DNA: TGTGCCAGCAGTTATGAAGGACTATACTACGAGCAGTACTTC.